The next 20 T cell receptor beta chains were all read from a single sample in a study of post-analysis software for immune sequencing data. Study findings and constraints: Four or five TRBV segments were more frequent in patients than controls; TRBV5-6, TRBV5-1 and TRBV20-1 belonged to this group.

No antigen is known for these receptors. Researchers reported that TCR beta cDNA libraries carried unique molecular identifiers. TCRdb analysed the PCR reads with MiXCR anew, one entry per CDR3 protein. Of about 150,000 distinct CDR3 sequences detected, 30% appear once; the ten largest clones hold about 1.4%. The specimen sequenced was blood. The receptors originated from a girl aged 5-17 years with multiple sclerosis.

This clonotype was observed a handful of times. The genes are TRBV5-4 and TRBJ1-1, with D perhaps matching TRBD1 (5 bases). The CDR3 contains 15 residues. V lost 0 bases and J 1 base, leaving 10 bases between the germline ends. The germline V gene encodes CDR1 SGHNT and CDR2 YYREEE (reference sequence). The CDR3 spells CASSLVVQGNTEAFF. The CDR3 DNA reads as TGTGCCAGCAGCTTGGTGGTGCAGGGGAACACTGAAGCTTTCTTT.

This clonotype was seen more than once but under ten times. The chain is built from TRBV2 and TRBJ2-1, with 9 bases aligning to TRBD1. Germline V gives CDR1 SNHLY, CDR2 FYNNEI. V was clipped by 6 bases and J by 8 bases; unmatched bases: 2. This CDR3 spans 12 amino acids. CDR3 sequence: CASSGTGHEQFF. CDR3 sequence (DNA): TGTGCCAGCAGCGGGACAGGGCATGAGCAGTTCTTC.

Of note for this clonotype: The junction and the germline gene differ at one end; a read error may be behind it. V is TRBV27 and J is TRBJ1-2; D not certain. The CDR3 sequence is 13 residues long. The germline CDR1 and CDR2 sequences are MNHEY and SMNVEV (reference sequence). The CDR3 region is CASSSSIGYDYTF. The CDR3 coding sequence is TGTGCCAGCAGTTCATCGATAGGATATGACTACACCTTC.

A few counts support this clonotype. The chain joins TRBV29-1 to TRBJ1-1; D is unresolved. The germline gives CDR1 SQVTM, CDR2 ANQGSEA. Trimming pared 4 bases from V and 1 base from J, leaving 4 bases between. The CDR3 extends over 11 amino acids. The CDR3 coding sequence is TGCAGCGTTGTTCCGAACACTGAAGCTTTCTTT. Translating it yields CSVVPNTEAFF.

This clonotype occurred many times. This chain uses TRBV5-6 with TRBJ2-3; D may be TRBD2 (6 bases). This CDR3 comprises 16 residues. CDR1 is SGHDT and CDR2 is YYEEEE in the germline V gene. Trimming cost V 0 bases and J 2 bases, with 13 bases left between them. CDR3 sequence (DNA): TGTGCCAGCAGCTTGGCCGGGGAGGATAACACAGATACGCAGTATTTT. This gives the protein CASSLAGEDNTDTQYF. Together with reference TRBV5-6 and TRBJ2-3, the CDR3 gives the full variable domain: DAGVTQSPTHLIKTRGQQVTLRCSPKSGHDTVSWYQQALGQGPQFIFQYYEEEERQRGNFPDRFSGHQFPNYSSELNVNALLLGDSALYLCASSLAGEDNTDTQYFGPGTRLTVL.

This clonotype was observed a few times. The rearrangement uses TRBV7-8 and TRBJ1-2, with D unclear. Germline V lookup: CDR1 SGHVS, CDR2 FQNEAQ. This CDR3 contains 17 residues. V was cut by 2 bases and J by 1 base, with 17 bases left in between. CDR3 region: CASSLKALGNFNYGYTF. CDR3 in DNA: TGTGCCAGCAGCTTAAAGGCTTTGGGAAATTTTAACTATGGCTACACCTTC.

Note on this clonotype: Being one base from a much bigger clone, this may be a read error. The rearrangement uses TRBV6-6 and TRBJ2-1, with D perhaps given as TRBD1 or TRBD2 (5 bases each). The germline gives CDR1 MNHNY, CDR2 SVGAGI (reference sequence). The length of the CDR3 is 13 residues. Here the CDR3 reads CATQGPDRNEQLF. The CDR3 DNA follows: TGTGCCACCCAGGGACCGGACCGCAATGAGCAGCTCTTC.

Concerning this clonotype: A much more abundant neighbour one base away suggests this may be a read error. The V and J genes are TRBV29-1 and TRBJ2-3; D gene ambiguous. The V gene's germline CDR1 is SQVTM and CDR2 ANQGSEA. The CDR3 totals 10 residues. Trimming pared 4 bases from V and 3 bases from J, leaving 2 bases between. CDR3 DNA sequence: TGCAGCGTTGGTACAGATACGCAGTATTTT. This translates into CSVGTDTQYF.

The rearrangement uses TRBV20-1 and TRBJ1-5; D not certain. Trimming removed 5 bases at V and 9 bases at J, with 11 bases between. Germline CDR1 reads DFQATT; CDR2 reads SNEGSKA (reference sequence). The CDR3 extends over 11 amino acids. CDR3 in amino acids: CSALIGGPQHF. CDR3 sequence (DNA): TGCAGTGCTTTAATAGGCGGGCCCCAGCATTTT.

The chain couples TRBV6-5 to TRBJ2-5; D not certain. The ends were cut back, 8 bases at V and 2 bases at J, with 12 bases in the middle. The CDR3 sequence is 13 residues long. Germline V CDR1 and CDR2: MNHEY, SVGAGI. CDR3 coding DNA: TGTGCCAGCGCCCGCGTGGTTCAAGAGACCCAGTACTTC. Translation: CASARVVQETQYF.

The chain recombines TRBV20-1 with TRBJ1-1, with D hard to call. V lost 4 bases and J lost 1, with 7 bases in between. The CDR3 is 12 amino acids. The germline gives CDR1 DFQATT, CDR2 SNEGSKA (reference sequence). In DNA form, the CDR3 reads TGCAGTGCTAAAGGAAAGAACACTGAAGCTTTCTTT. It is translated as CSAKGKNTEAFF.

This clonotype was counted between two and nine times. The CDR3 protein is CASSLEGLGKGYTF. CDR3 coding DNA: TGCGCCAGCAGCTTGGAGGGCCTGGGGAAGGGCTACACCTTC. V is TRBV5-1 and J is TRBJ1-2, with D unresolved. The CDR3 spans 14 residues. CDR1 is SGHRS, CDR2 YFSETQ, per germline. V lost 0 bases and J 8 bases, leaving 14 bases between the germline ends.

The chain links TRBV20-1 to TRBJ1-5, with D uncertain. Germline CDR1 DFQATT, CDR2 SNEGSKA (reference sequence). Trimming removed 6 bases from V and 0 bases from J, with 15 bases in between. The CDR3 extends over 15 amino acids. This CDR3 reads CSAVANELSNQPQHF. DNA for the CDR3: TGCAGTGCAGTGGCAAACGAACTTAGCAATCAGCCCCAGCATTTT.

This clonotype has a count of ten or more. This chain connects TRBV27 to TRBJ1-6, with TRBD1 identical over 8 bases. The trim removed 4 bases at V and 10 bases at J, leaving 9 bases unmatched. Germline lookup yields CDR1 MNHEY and CDR2 SMNVEV (reference sequence). This CDR3 contains 15 residues. The CDR3 sequence: CASSSYRGKLSPLHF. The CDR3 DNA follows: TGTGCCAGCAGTTCCTACAGGGGGAAATTATCACCCCTCCACTTT.

The chain couples TRBV4-2 to TRBJ2-1, with a tentative D call TRBD2 (5 bases). V was trimmed by 1 base and J by 7 bases, leaving 20 bases between them. The germline CDR1 and CDR2 sequences are LGHNA and YNFKEQ. The CDR3 sequence is 17 residues long. DNA for the CDR3: TGTGCCAGCAGCCAAGTCCGGACTGAGATGGAGGTAAATGAGCAGTTCTTC. Protein: CASSQVRTEMEVNEQFF.

This clonotype was recorded only once. The chain recombines TRBV6-6 with TRBJ1-2, with unresolved D. Trimming pared 6 bases from V and 1 base from J, leaving 12 bases between. The CDR3 extends over 14 amino acids. In germline, CDR1 is MNHNY, CDR2 SVGAGI (reference sequence). CDR3 sequence reads: CASSPTHLNYGYTF. The CDR3 DNA reads TGTGCCAGCAGCCCTACCCACCTTAACTATGGCTACACCTTC.

To note about this clonotype: A single base separates this from a much larger clone, so it may be a read error. This chain joins TRBV7-9 and TRBJ2-5; the D is unclear. The DNA end favors TRBJ2-1, so the J call may be wrong. This CDR3 contains 14 residues. CDR1 and CDR2 (germline): SEHNR, FQNEAQ (reference sequence). DNA for the CDR3: TGTGCCAGCAGCCTTAAGAAGGACCAAGAGACCCAGTTCTTC. Its translation: CASSLKKDQETQFF.

This clonotype was detected a few times. This sequence may be a read error, since a much larger clone differs from it by one base. The gene calls are TRBV20-1 and TRBJ2-7; TRBD2 might be the D (5 bases). The CDR3 is 13 amino acids. The V and J ends lost 3 bases and 2 bases respectively, with 11 bases between them. Germline V lookup: CDR1 DFQATT, CDR2 SNEGSKA (reference sequence). CDR3 nucleotide sequence: TGCAGTGCTAGCCGGGAAATCGCCTACGAGCAGTACTTC. Translated: CSASREIAYEQYF.

With regard to this clonotype: This may arise from a read error, as a much more abundant clone is one base away. This chain links TRBV28 with TRBJ2-5, with 7 nucleotides matching TRBD1. Germline CDR1 reads MDHEN; CDR2 reads SYDVKM. The CDR3 runs to 17 residues. CDR3 nucleotide sequence: TGTGCCGGCAGTTTCCATCAGGGGGTTCAGGAAGTCCAAGAGCAGTACTTC. This translates into CAGSFHQGVQEVQEQYF.

In its sample, this clonotype was seen a few times. The rearrangement links TRBV5-5 to TRBJ2-7; D perhaps matches TRBD2 (6 bases). Between the trimmed V and J ends, which lost 4 bases and 4 bases, there was a span of 21 bases. Per the germline V gene, CDR1 is SGHKS and CDR2 is YYEKEE (reference sequence). CDR3 length equals 16 residues. CDR3 in amino acids: CASSRGDGRTGYEQYF. The CDR3 DNA reads as TGTGCCAGCAGCCGAGGGGACGGGAGAACGGGATACGAGCAGTACTTC.